Listed below are T cell receptor beta chains from one sample, sequenced in a study of CD8+ T cells in alopecia areata. Only in-frame clones appear in the TCRdb table, and some are missing; sequencing was by immunoSEQ multiplex PCR. The repertoire holds 110,000 to 150,000 clones, 85% to 90% seen once, with less than 15% in the top ten. Specimen: CD8+ T cells sorted from blood, collected at week 4, from a patient treated with tofacitinib. The receptors come from a human donor with alopecia areata. Each CDR3 is given with its conserved first and last residue. A D gene is named only where the DNA matches it firmly. The size field is filled for only some rows; it gives once, few, many or a size class.

clone size	CDR3 length	V gene	J gene	D gene	CDR3 protein	CDR3 DNA
NA	13	TRBV4-1	TRBJ2-7	NA	CASSQGLFYEQYF	TGCGCCAGCAGCCAAGGGTTGTTCTACGAGCAGTACTTC
once	14	TRBV29-1	TRBJ1-4	TRBD1	CSVTTGGDWEKLFF	TGCAGCGTTACCACAGGGGGCGACTGGGAAAAACTGTTTTTT
NA	16	TRBV7-6	TRBJ2-7	NA	CASSLEGRASSYEQYF	TGTGCCAGCAGCTTAGAGGGTAGGGCTTCCTCCTACGAGCAGTACTTC
NA	16	TRBV13	TRBJ2-1	TRBD2	CASSSTGTSVYNEQFF	TGTGCCAGCAGCTCCACCGGGACTAGCGTATACAATGAGCAGTTCTTC
NA	13	TRBV4-1	TRBJ2-7	NA	CASSQDLGYEQYF	TGCGCCAGCAGCCAAGATTTAGGCTACGAGCAGTACTTC
once	15	TRBV27	TRBJ1-6	TRBD1	CASSLSGSSGGSLHF	TGTGCCAGCAGTTTATCTGGTTCTTCAGGGGGATCCCTCCACTTT
NA	15	TRBV7-9	TRBJ2-3	TRBD2	CASSSAGTIVHAQYF	TGTGCCAGCAGCTCCGCCGGGACTATCGTTCACGCGCAGTATTTT
once	14	TRBV30	TRBJ2-7	NA	CAWSVRGDSYEQYF	TGTGCCTGGAGTGTACGTGGGGATTCCTACGAGCAGTACTTC
NA	13	TRBV5-6	TRBJ2-7	NA	CASSLGRSYEQYF	TGTGCCAGCAGCTTGGGACGGTCCTACGAGCAGTACTTC
NA	14	TRBV14	TRBJ1-1	TRBD1	CASSRRTGGTEAFF	TGTGCCAGCAGCCGCAGAACAGGGGGCACTGAAGCTTTCTTT
NA	17	TRBV12-5	TRBJ2-2	NA	CASGLGQTDSFTGELFF	TGTGCTAGTGGTTTGGGCCAAACGGACAGCTTCACCGGGGAGCTGTTTTTT
once	12	TRBV7-9	TRBJ2-2	NA	CASSYGSGELFF	TGTGCCAGCAGCTATGGATCCGGGGAGCTGTTTTTT
NA	21	TRBV9	TRBJ2-1	TRBD2	CASSAPRGGTSGRIGQDEQFF	TGTGCCAGCAGCGCCCCCAGGGGTGGGACTAGCGGGAGGATCGGGCAGGATGAGCAGTTCTTC
few	14	TRBV5-4	TRBJ2-1	NA	CASSLESSYNEQFF	TGTGCCAGCAGCTTGGAATCTTCGTACAATGAGCAGTTCTTC
few	15	TRBV30	TRBJ2-3	TRBD1	CAWGTGGHYTDTQYF	TGTGCCTGGGGGACAGGGGGCCATTATACAGATACGCAGTATTTT
NA	14	TRBV7-8	TRBJ2-7	TRBD2	CASSLSGAGYEQYF	TGTGCCAGCAGCCTTAGCGGGGCGGGCTACGAGCAGTACTTC
NA	16	TRBV4-1	TRBJ2-2	TRBD2	CASSLRTSEITGELFF	TGCGCCAGCAGCCTCCGGACTAGCGAGATCACCGGGGAGCTGTTTTTT